This T cell receptor (beta chain) emerged from a study of technical replicates of blood from a handful of donors. Assay used: immunoSEQ multiplex PCR; TCRdb lists only in-frame clones, some missing. This table has some 70,000 clones, roughly nine tenths appearing once. Germline V lookup: CDR1 MNHEY, CDR2 SMNVEV (reference sequence). The CDR3 totals 15 residues. Trimming stripped 3 bases from V and 6 bases from J, with 15 bases between. The sequence was collected from a human donor in good health. Some clones in this sample may be carry-over from other donors' samples. The V call is TRBV27, the J call TRBJ2-1; possible D gene TRBD2, 6 bases. The sample was PBMCs. CDR3 DNA: TGTGCCAGCAGTTTCCTAACTCGGGGAGGCAATGAGCAGTTCTTC. Translating it yields CASSFLTRGGNEQFF.